The clone carrying this TCR beta chain has a count of ten or more. The antigen is unknown. This sample was included in a study of T cells in Graves' hyperthyroidism and ophthalmopathy. The germline V gene encodes CDR1 DFQATT and CDR2 SNEGSKA (reference sequence). The CDR3 has 14 amino acids. The ends lost 3 bases at V and 2 bases at J; junction bases unmatched: 6. Stable Graves' hyperthyroidism denoted no ophthalmopathy progression over 18 months. Overall study results and limits: Peripheral blood also featured most of the thyroid clonotypes expanded above 0.001.

TCR beta CDR3 region amplification was performed from RNA transcripts. RT-PCR in the first round (using the HTBI primer set) targeted the TCR CDR3. TCRdb reprocessed the multiplex PCR reads via MiXCR and lists one record per CDR3 protein. The sample records nearly 750,000 distinct CDR3 sequences, roughly a third being singletons. The source of this sequence is a middle-aged woman with Graves' hyperthyroidism. The sample taken for sequencing was blood. This rearrangement joins TRBV20-1 to TRBJ2-7; TRBD1 aligns across 8 bases. The CDR3 DNA reads TGCAGTGCTAGCGGAACAGGGGGGACCTACGAGCAGTACTTC. Encoded protein: CSASGTGGTYEQYF.